These T cell receptor beta chains were read from a single sample in a study of shared clonotypes between healthy human individuals. Data came from immunoSEQ multiplex PCR; TCRdb stores just in-frame clones and leaves some out. The sample lists hundreds of thousands of clones; about 92% were seen once. The sequencing input was naive CD8+ T cells sorted from blood. The receptors stem from a man in his thirties or forties in good health. Both conserved end residues are part of each CDR3. The D gene is left open where the match is weak. Rows may omit the clone size; those that give it use once, few, many or a size class.

CDR3: CASSPRDSIRTGELFF; DNA: TGTGCCAGCAGCCCTAGAGACAGTATAAGGACCGGGGAGCTGTTTTTT; size: .; D: .; J: TRBJ2-2; V: TRBV7-9
CDR3: CASRRGAKSELFF; DNA: TGTGCCAGCAGGCGGGGGGCCAAGAGTGAACTGTTTTTT; size: .; D: .; J: TRBJ1-4; V: TRBV6-6
CDR3: CASSPGLAGAGGRDEQYF; DNA: TGTGCCAGCAGCCCGGGACTAGCGGGAGCGGGGGGTCGAGACGAGCAGTACTTC; size: .; D: TRBD2; J: TRBJ2-7; V: TRBV7-9
CDR3: CASRKTLTGGGETQYF; DNA: TGTGCCAGCAGGAAGACCCTTACAGGGGGCGGAGAGACCCAGTACTTC; size: .; D: TRBD1; J: TRBJ2-5; V: TRBV2
CDR3: CASTEGARNEKLFF; DNA: TGTGCCAGCACCGAGGGTGCCCGTAATGAAAAACTGTTTTTT; size: .; D: .; J: TRBJ1-4; V: TRBV5-8
CDR3: CASRGGTVYEQYF; DNA: TGTGCCAGCAGGGGGGGGACAGTCTACGAGCAGTACTTC; size: .; D: .; J: TRBJ2-7; V: TRBV28
CDR3: CASSLTPGLAAYNEQFF; DNA: TGTGCCAGCAGTTTAACCCCTGGGCTAGCGGCCTACAATGAGCAGTTCTTC; size: .; D: TRBD2; J: TRBJ2-1; V: TRBV27
CDR3: CASSESVGTVNTEAFF; DNA: TGTGCCAGCAGTGAATCTGTCGGGACAGTGAACACTGAAGCTTTCTTT; size: .; D: TRBD1; J: TRBJ1-1; V: TRBV6-1
CDR3: CASSLAGGPGNEQFF; DNA: TGTGCCAGCAGCTTAGCGGGAGGGCCAGGTAATGAGCAGTTCTTC; size: .; D: TRBD2; J: TRBJ2-1; V: TRBV7-3
CDR3: CSVGEGNTGELFF; DNA: TGCAGCGTTGGTGAAGGTAACACCGGGGAGCTGTTTTTT; size: .; D: .; J: TRBJ2-2; V: TRBV29-1
CDR3: CASSSRMYGNTIYF; DNA: TGTGCCAGCAGTTCCCGGATGTACGGAAACACCATATATTTT; size: .; D: .; J: TRBJ1-3; V: TRBV27
CDR3: CASSPGLAGYNEQFF; DNA: TGTGCCAGCAGCCCGGGACTAGCGGGGTACAATGAGCAGTTCTTC; size: .; D: TRBD2; J: TRBJ2-1; V: TRBV27
CDR3: CASGKTSVFYNEQFF; DNA: TGTGCTAGTGGAAAGACTAGCGTTTTCTACAATGAGCAGTTCTTC; size: .; D: TRBD2; J: TRBJ2-1; V: TRBV12-5
CDR3: CASSQELSWGRNEQFF; DNA: TGTGCCAGCAGCCAAGAGCTTTCGTGGGGAAGGAATGAGCAGTTCTTC; size: once; D: .; J: TRBJ2-1; V: TRBV14
CDR3: CASSFRAGGGTGELFF; DNA: TGTGCCAGCAGCTTCCGGGCAGGGGGCGGCACCGGGGAGCTGTTTTTT; size: .; D: TRBD1; J: TRBJ2-2; V: TRBV5-6
CDR3: CAVMPNRGLNTEAFF; DNA: TGTGCCGTCATGCCAAACAGGGGGCTGAACACTGAAGCTTTCTTT; size: .; D: TRBD1; J: TRBJ1-1; V: TRBV19
CDR3: CASSQTEGEAYEQYF; DNA: TGTGCCAGCTCACAAACGGAGGGTGAGGCCTACGAGCAGTACTTC; size: once; D: .; J: TRBJ2-7; V: TRBV18
CDR3: CASSPRAGRADTQYF; DNA: TGTGCCAGCAGTCCACGAGCGGGAAGGGCAGATACGCAGTATTTT; size: .; D: TRBD2; J: TRBJ2-3; V: TRBV27
CDR3: CASSGLGPSEQYF; DNA: TGTGCCAGTTCCGGACTGGGGCCCTCCGAGCAGTACTTC; size: .; D: .; J: TRBJ2-7; V: TRBV6-6
CDR3: CASSVATSGEYEQYF; DNA: TGTGCCAGCAGCGTAGCGACTAGCGGGGAATACGAGCAGTACTTC; size: .; D: TRBD2; J: TRBJ2-7; V: TRBV9
CDR3: CASRRENSSTGELFF; DNA: TGTGCCAGTAGGCGGGAGAACTCATCCACCGGGGAGCTGTTTTTT; size: .; D: TRBD2; J: TRBJ2-2; V: TRBV19
CDR3: CASSLFLAGKETQYF; DNA: TGTGCCAGCAGCTTATTCCTAGCGGGAAAAGAGACCCAGTACTTC; size: .; D: TRBD2; J: TRBJ2-5; V: TRBV7-2